This T cell receptor (beta chain) was identified during a study of graft-versus-host responses after intestinal transplantation. Study overall: Multivisceral, liver-intestinal, or isolated intestinal transplants were given to recipients.

Trimming removed 9 bases at V and 0 bases at J, with 14 bases between. This CDR3 is built from 14 residues. Germline values: CDR1 SGHRS, CDR2 YFSETQ. Study conclusions and caveats: Across patients carrying graft-donor T cell macrochimerism, allografts held high graft-versus-host to host-versus-graft clonal ratios. Investigators detected GvH clones in recipient marrow, with some emerging earlier in ileum or blood.

A single count supports this clone. What it binds is unknown. The assay was immunoSEQ multiplex PCR, and TCRdb's table has in-frame clones only and misses some. The data contain tens of thousands of clones, around 92% of them seen just once; the ten biggest clones take up more than 0.075%. The specimen comprised unstimulated CD4+ T cells sorted from spleen or lymph node cells, sampled before intestinal transplant. The sequence derives from a human donor who received an intestinal transplant. This chain links TRBV5-1 with TRBJ2-3; tentative D call: TRBD1 (5 bases). CDR3 sequence (DNA): TGCGCCACCAGGGATAGCCTTAGCACAGATACGCAGTATTTT. Its translation: CATRDSLSTDTQYF.